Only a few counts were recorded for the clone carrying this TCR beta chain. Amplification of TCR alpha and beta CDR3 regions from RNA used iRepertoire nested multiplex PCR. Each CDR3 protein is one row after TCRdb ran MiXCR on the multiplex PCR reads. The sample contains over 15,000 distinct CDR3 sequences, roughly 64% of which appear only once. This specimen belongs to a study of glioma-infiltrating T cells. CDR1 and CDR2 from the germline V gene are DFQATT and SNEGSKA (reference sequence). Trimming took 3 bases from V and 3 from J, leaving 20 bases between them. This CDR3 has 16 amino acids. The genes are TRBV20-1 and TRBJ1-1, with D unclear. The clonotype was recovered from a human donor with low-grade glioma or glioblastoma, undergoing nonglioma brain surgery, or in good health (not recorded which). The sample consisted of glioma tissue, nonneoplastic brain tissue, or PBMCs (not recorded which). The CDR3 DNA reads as TGCAGTGCTAGGTCGACAATTGGAAAAGACGACACTGAAGCTTTCTTT. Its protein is CSARSTIGKDDTEAFF.